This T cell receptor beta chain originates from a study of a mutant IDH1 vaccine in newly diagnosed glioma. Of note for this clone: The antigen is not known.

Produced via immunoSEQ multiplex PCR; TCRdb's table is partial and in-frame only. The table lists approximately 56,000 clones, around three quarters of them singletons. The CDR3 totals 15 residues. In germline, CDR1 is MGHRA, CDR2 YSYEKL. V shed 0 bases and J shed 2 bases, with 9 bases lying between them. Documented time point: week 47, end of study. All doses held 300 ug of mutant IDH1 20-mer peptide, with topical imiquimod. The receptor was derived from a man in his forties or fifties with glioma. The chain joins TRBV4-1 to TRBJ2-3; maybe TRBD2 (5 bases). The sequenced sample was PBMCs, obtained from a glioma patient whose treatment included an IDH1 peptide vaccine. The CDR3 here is CASSQEGRYTDTQYF. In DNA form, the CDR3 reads TGCGCCAGCAGCCAAGAGGGGAGATACACAGATACGCAGTATTTT.